What follows is one T cell receptor beta chain and its context. With 8 bases clipped from V and 8 bases from J, the junction kept 10 bases outside the gene matches. Germline V CDR1 and CDR2: LNHDA, SQIVND (reference sequence). CDR3 length: 13 amino acids. This entry is derived from a study of blood T cell repertoires in COVID-19. About the study: The United States, Italy and Spain provided the acute and convalescent COVID-19 samples.

Per the original methods: How many nucleated cells were present was estimated from reference gene primer amplification. The table came from immunoSEQ multiplex PCR; TCRdb's copy has only in-frame clones and leaves some out. V, J and clone size were drawn from that table, and D and trimming were deduced from the DNA. In the table there are 500,000 or so clones, around 90% of which are singletons. Enrolled through a virtual design, the participants were between 18 and 89 years of age and came from under 25 US areas. Recovered status in Cohort 3 required two negative PCRs, clearance, or symptom resolution.

Sequenced: PBMCs or T cells enriched from blood (not recorded which). The chain has TRBV19 and TRBJ1-1; 8 nucleotides match TRBD1. The source of this sequence is a woman aged 18-29 years who had recovered from COVID-19. The CDR3 DNA is TGTGCCAGTTTCGGACAGGGAGTATCAGAAGCTTTCTTT. As protein: CASFGQGVSEAFF.